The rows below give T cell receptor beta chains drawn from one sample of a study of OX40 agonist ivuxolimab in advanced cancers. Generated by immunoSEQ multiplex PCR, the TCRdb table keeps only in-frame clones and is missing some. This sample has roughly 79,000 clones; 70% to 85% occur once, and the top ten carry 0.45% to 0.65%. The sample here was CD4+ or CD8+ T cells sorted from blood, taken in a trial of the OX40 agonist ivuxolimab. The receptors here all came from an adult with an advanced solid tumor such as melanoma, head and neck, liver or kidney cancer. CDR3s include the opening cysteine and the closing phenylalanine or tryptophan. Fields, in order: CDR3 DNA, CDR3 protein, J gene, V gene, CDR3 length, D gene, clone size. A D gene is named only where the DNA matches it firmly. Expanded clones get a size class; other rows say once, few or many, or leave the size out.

TGTGCCAGCAGTGAAGCAGACTTCTACTCCTACGAGCAGTACTTC,CASSEADFYSYEQYF,TRBJ2-7,TRBV6-1,15,.,.
TGTGCCAGCAGCCCCCCCGGTAGCGTCTACAATGAGCAGTTCTTC,CASSPPGSVYNEQFF,TRBJ2-1,TRBV5-6,15,.,.
TGTGCCAGCAGCTGGCTCGGGGTCACTGGTTACGAGCAGTACTTC,CASSWLGVTGYEQYF,TRBJ2-7,TRBV5-5,15,.,few
TGTGCCAGCAGTTTAATGGAATCCAAAAACATTCAGTACTTC,CASSLMESKNIQYF,TRBJ2-4,TRBV28,14,.,.
TGTGCCAGCTCACCACGCGTGTCGCAGGGGTGGACTGAAGCTTTCTTT,CASSPRVSQGWTEAFF,TRBJ1-1,TRBV18,16,.,.
TGTGCCAGTCAACAGGGAGTGCTGGAATGGAGCAATCAGCCCCAGCATTTT,CASQQGVLEWSNQPQHF,TRBJ1-5,TRBV19,17,.,.
TGCAGCGTTGGGACAGGGAGCAATCAGCCCCAGCATTTT,CSVGTGSNQPQHF,TRBJ1-5,TRBV29-1,13,TRBD1,.
TGTGCCAGTAGTATACGGCAGGAGCGCCGACGCTCCTACAATGAGCAGTTCTTC,CASSIRQERRRSYNEQFF,TRBJ2-1,TRBV19,18,.,.
TGTGCCAGCAGCGTAGCCCCCCCTGAAGCGGGAGGGAAAACCGGGGAGCTGTTTTTT,CASSVAPPEAGGKTGELFF,TRBJ2-2,TRBV9,19,TRBD2,.
TGTGCCAGCAGTCGGGACAGTACTAACTATGGCTACACCTTC,CASSRDSTNYGYTF,TRBJ1-2,TRBV6-1,14,TRBD1,.
TGTGCCATCTCCCGGGAGGGTAACGAGCAGTACTTC,CAISREGNEQYF,TRBJ2-7,TRBV10-3,12,TRBD2,.
TGTGCCAGCAGTGGGGGGTTAGCCAAAAACATTCAGTACTTC,CASSGGLAKNIQYF,TRBJ2-4,TRBV25-1,14,.,.
TGTGCAAGTCGCTTGAGAGGGCTTGGCAATCAGCCCCAGCATTTT,CASRLRGLGNQPQHF,TRBJ1-5,TRBV12-2,15,.,.
TGTGCCAGCAGCCAAGAGAGTACTCCCTTCGGTCCAGACGAGCAGTACTTC,CASSQESTPFGPDEQYF,TRBJ2-7,TRBV4-2,17,.,.
TGTGCCAGCAGCTCGGGACTAGCGGGAGTTGAGACCCAGTACTTC,CASSSGLAGVETQYF,TRBJ2-5,TRBV11-2,15,TRBD2,.
TGTGCCAGCAGTTCACTAGCGGGAGCGGCCTACGAGCAGTACTTC,CASSSLAGAAYEQYF,TRBJ2-7,TRBV28,15,TRBD2,few
TGTGCCAGCAGCCCCCGGACAGGGATTAGGGGCTACACCTTC,CASSPRTGIRGYTF,TRBJ1-2,TRBV13,14,TRBD1,.
TGTGCCAGCAGCTTGGGGGGACAGGGGAGGTATTATGGCTACACCTTC,CASSLGGQGRYYGYTF,TRBJ1-2,TRBV5-4,16,TRBD1,medium-sized
TGTGCCAGCAGCTTCAGGGGGCGCACCGGGGAGCTGTTTTTT,CASSFRGRTGELFF,TRBJ2-2,TRBV5-6,14,TRBD1,.
TGTGCCAGCAGCGCCGGGCGGGACAGGGGGCGAGACTATGGCTACACCTTC,CASSAGRDRGRDYGYTF,TRBJ1-2,TRBV9,17,TRBD1,.
TGCGCCAGCAGCCATGGTTTCGGGTCGGGTGGAAACACCATATATTTT,CASSHGFGSGGNTIYF,TRBJ1-3,TRBV5-1,16,.,.
TGTGCCAGTAGTACCAGGCGGGGGGAAAGATACAATGAGCAGTTCTTC,CASSTRRGERYNEQFF,TRBJ2-1,TRBV19,16,TRBD2,.
TGTGCCTGGACGCAATACAGGGTCCGCACTGAAGCTTTCTTT,CAWTQYRVRTEAFF,TRBJ1-1,TRBV30,14,.,.
TGTGCCAGCCGCAGATTGGGGGAAGGGACCCAGTACTTC,CASRRLGEGTQYF,TRBJ2-5,TRBV2,13,.,.
TGCGCCAGCAGCCTAACCGGGGGCAACTATGGCTACACCTTC,CASSLTGGNYGYTF,TRBJ1-2,TRBV4-3,14,.,.
TGTGCCAGTAGTTATAGGGGACAGAAGAACACCGGGGAGCTGTTTTTT,CASSYRGQKNTGELFF,TRBJ2-2,TRBV19,16,TRBD1,.
TGTGCCAGCAGCGGACGGACTAGCGGAGACACCGGGGAGCTGTTTTTT,CASSGRTSGDTGELFF,TRBJ2-2,TRBV5-4,16,TRBD2,.
TGTGCCAGCAGTTTACCCGGGACCGGTCTCGGCGAGCAGTACTTC,CASSLPGTGLGEQYF,TRBJ2-7,TRBV28,15,.,.
TGTGCCAGCAGCTCAGACTCTAGGCGGGGGGGATTTGTGGCAGATACGCAGTATTTT,CASSSDSRRGGFVADTQYF,TRBJ2-3,TRBV7-9,19,TRBD2,.
TGTGCCAGCAGCGGGGAGCGGGGGGGAACCTACAATGAGCAGTTCTTC,CASSGERGGTYNEQFF,TRBJ2-1,TRBV9,16,TRBD2,.
TGCGCCAGCAGCTTGGGTGGGGGGGCAAATACGCAGTATTTT,CASSLGGGANTQYF,TRBJ2-3,TRBV5-1,14,.,.
TGTGCCAGCAGTGTACAGGGGACAGATACGCAGTATTTT,CASSVQGTDTQYF,TRBJ2-3,TRBV6-5,13,TRBD1,.
TGTGCCAGCAGCTTGGAGCGGAGCTCCTACGAGCAGTACTTC,CASSLERSSYEQYF,TRBJ2-7,TRBV5-4,14,.,.
TGTGCCAGCAGCTTGGCCGAGCCGAGCACTGAAGCTTTCTTT,CASSLAEPSTEAFF,TRBJ1-1,TRBV5-5,14,.,.
TGTGCCAGCAGCTCCAGGGGGTTTGGGTACAATGAGCAGTTCTTC,CASSSRGFGYNEQFF,TRBJ2-1,TRBV7-9,15,TRBD1,once
TGTGCCAGCAGTTACAAACGGGGCTCGACAGATAGTCTCTACAATGAGCAGTTCTTC,CASSYKRGSTDSLYNEQFF,TRBJ2-1,TRBV28,19,.,.
TGTGCCAGGGGGGGCAGCCAAACGAGAATGACCTACGAGCAGTACTTC,CARGGSQTRMTYEQYF,TRBJ2-7,TRBV6-4,16,.,.
TGCGCCAGCAGCTTCGGACTAGCGGGGGAGACCCAGTACTTC,CASSFGLAGETQYF,TRBJ2-5,TRBV5-1,14,TRBD2,.
TGTGCCAGCAGTTTAGATCCCCTAACTGGAGAAAAACTGTTTTTT,CASSLDPLTGEKLFF,TRBJ1-4,TRBV28,15,.,.
TGTGCCAGCAGTGGTACAGGGTATTATGGCTACACCTTC,CASSGTGYYGYTF,TRBJ1-2,TRBV2,13,.,.
TGTGCCACCGTTCAACCCCCATCCTATGAGCAGTACTTC,CATVQPPSYEQYF,TRBJ2-7,TRBV10-3,13,.,.
TGTGCCAGCGGTTACTCTGGGGCCAACGTCCTGACTTTC,CASGYSGANVLTF,TRBJ2-6,TRBV27,13,.,few
TGCGCCAGCAGCCCCACGAACGGGAACACTGAAGCTTTCTTT,CASSPTNGNTEAFF,TRBJ1-1,TRBV5-1,14,.,.
TGTGCCAGTAGTCTACCCTCGACGGGTAACAATTCACCCCTCCACTTT,CASSLPSTGNNSPLHF,TRBJ1-6,TRBV19,16,.,few
TGTGCCAGCAGCGTAACAGGGTCTAATTCACCCCTCCACTTT,CASSVTGSNSPLHF,TRBJ1-6,TRBV9,14,.,.
TGTGCCAGCAGTGGGGGTAGCGGGGGGGCCTTTGAGCAGTTCTTC,CASSGGSGGAFEQFF,TRBJ2-1,TRBV6-5,15,TRBD2,.
TGCGCCAGCAGCTTGGACAGTACTCAAGAGACCCAGTACTTC,CASSLDSTQETQYF,TRBJ2-5,TRBV5-1,14,.,.
TGTGCCAGCAGTTCACCTTCACAGGGCACGGGGACCCAGTACTTC,CASSSPSQGTGTQYF,TRBJ2-5,TRBV28,15,.,.
TGCACCAGCAGCCAAGAAGTAGGGGGTTACAATGAGCAGTTCTTC,CTSSQEVGGYNEQFF,TRBJ2-1,TRBV1,15,.,.
TGTGCCAGCAGCCACCGATCCTACGAGCAGTACTTC,CASSHRSYEQYF,TRBJ2-7,TRBV7-2,12,.,.
TGTGCTAGCAGCTTAACGCGGGAGAACACCGGGGAGCTGTTTTTT,CASSLTRENTGELFF,TRBJ2-2,TRBV7-7,15,.,once
TGTGCCAGCAGCTCATACTACGAGCAGTACTTC,CASSSYYEQYF,TRBJ2-7,TRBV5-8,11,.,.